These 28 T cell receptor beta chains came from one sample sequenced in a study of Graves' ophthalmopathy and Graves' hyperthyroidism. Transcripts of RNA were the source for amplifying TCR beta CDR3 regions. RT-PCR was first run with HTBI primers, then multiplex PCR in a second round. TCRdb analysed the multiplex PCR reads with MiXCR anew, one entry per CDR3 protein. In the table there are about 700,000 distinct CDR3 sequences, more than 40% of which are singletons. Specimen: peripheral blood. These receptors came from an adult man with Graves' ophthalmopathy.

The CDR3 loop is CAVGSGGETGYTIYF. The CDR3 region has the DNA TGTGCCGTAGGGAGTGGGGGGGAGACTGGCTACACCATATATTTT. This chain links TRBV10-3 with TRBJ1-3; the D gene is possibly TRBD1 (5 bases). This CDR3 contains 15 residues. In germline, CDR1 is ENHRY, CDR2 SYGVKD. V shed 11 bases and J shed 8 bases, with 25 bases lying between them.

The V call is TRBV5-6, the J call TRBJ1-4; tentative D call: TRBD1 (5 bases). Germline V gives CDR1 SGHDT, CDR2 YYEEEE. V was clipped by 6 bases and J by 8 bases, with 14 bases between them. The CDR3 has 13 residues. The CDR3 spells CASKTAWGEKLFF. The CDR3 nucleotides are TGTGCCAGCAAAACAGCCTGGGGGGAAAAACTGTTTTTT.

This clonotype was seen many times. The chain's CDR3 is CASSRGVTEAFF. CDR3 DNA sequence: TGTGCCAGCTCCAGGGGGGTCACTGAAGCTTTCTTT. The chain uses TRBV2 and TRBJ1-1; 7 nucleotides align to TRBD1. The germline V gene has CDR1 SNHLY and CDR2 FYNNEI. This CDR3 has 12 residues. The trim removed 8 bases at V and 4 bases at J, leaving 4 bases unmatched.

There are many counts of this clonotype. V usage is TRBV7-9 and J usage is TRBJ1-2; D perhaps matches TRBD1 (5 bases). V dropped 5 bases and J dropped 8 bases, with 18 bases sitting between them. The CDR3 extends over 14 amino acids. Germline CDR1 and CDR2: SEHNR and FQNEAQ (reference sequence). The DNA of the CDR3 is TGTGCCAGCAGCAGCAGGGAAGTGGCTAGGGGCTACACCTTC. It codes for CASSSREVARGYTF.

This clonotype has ten or more counts. This rearrangement joins TRBV7-9 to TRBJ1-2, with TRBD1 identical over 8 bases. The CDR3 contains 17 residues. Losses at the gene ends were 3 bases for V and 5 bases for J; bases not matched to a gene: 14. The germline CDR1 and CDR2 sequences are SEHNR and FQNEAQ (reference sequence). The CDR3 DNA sequence: TGTGCCAGCAGCTTCCGGGACAGGAGGTTGAGTGGGTATGGCTACACCTTC. Protein sequence: CASSFRDRRLSGYGYTF.

The gene calls are TRBV6-6 and TRBJ2-7, with no clear D. Germline-derived CDR1 and CDR2 are MNHNY and SVGAGI (reference sequence). V was trimmed by 8 bases and J by 2 bases, leaving 19 bases between them. This CDR3 region has 15 residues. For the CDR3, the DNA is TGTGCCAGCGGCGGCAGTGAAGGATACACCTACGAGCAGTACTTC. Its protein is CASGGSEGYTYEQYF.

The chain has TRBV29-1 and TRBJ2-7; tentatively, D is TRBD1 (7 bases). Germline CDR1 SQVTM, CDR2 ANQGSEA. The CDR3 has 14 amino acids. Trimming removed 5 bases at V and 6 bases at J, with 20 bases between. CDR3 DNA sequence: TGCAGCGTTAAGGGGGCGGAGGCCGGGGGCGAGCAGTACTTC. Amino acids: CSVKGAEAGGEQYF.

There are many counts of this clonotype. V is TRBV7-8 and J is TRBJ2-7, with TRBD1 matching over 9 bases. Unmatched junction bases numbered 9, after V lost 5 bases and J lost 1 base. Germline CDR1 is SGHVS and CDR2 is FQNEAQ. The CDR3 contains 16 residues. The DNA for the CDR3 is TGTGCCAGCAGCCCTGTTAGGACAGGGGAATCCTACGAGCAGTACTTC. It encodes CASSPVRTGESYEQYF.

This chain uses TRBV7-3 with TRBJ2-7; 8 bases align to TRBD1. Germline CDR1 reads SGHTA; CDR2 reads FQGTGA. The CDR3 is made up of 15 amino acids. V lost 2 bases, J lost 6 bases, and 9 bases stayed unmatched. CDR3 protein: CASSLGGQGASEQYF. The CDR3 DNA reads TGTGCCAGCAGCTTAGGGGGTCAGGGGGCTTCCGAGCAGTACTTC.

This clonotype appeared a few times. CDR3 sequence (DNA): TGTGCCAGCAGCTTAGCTGGTGCGGGGGGCGAGCAGTACTTC. This gives the protein CASSLAGAGGEQYF. The rearrangement uses TRBV7-9 and TRBJ2-7, with 8 bases identical to TRBD2. The CDR3 has 14 amino acids. With 0 bases clipped from V and 6 bases from J, the junction kept 4 bases outside the gene matches. Germline loops: CDR1 SEHNR, CDR2 FQNEAQ (reference sequence).

This clonotype occurred a few times. The V and J genes are TRBV29-1 and TRBJ2-2, with TRBD1 identical over 7 bases. The CDR3 has 16 residues. Trimming cost V 3 bases and J 0 bases; bases outside gene matches: 7. Germline V lookup: CDR1 SQVTM, CDR2 ANQGSEA. The CDR3 sequence is CSVDDRVNTNTGELFF. CDR3 in DNA: TGCAGCGTTGATGACAGGGTGAATACGAACACCGGGGAGCTGTTTTTT.

Note on this clonotype: An end of the junction does not agree with germline; a read error may underlie this. The chain has TRBV25-1 and TRBJ2-7; D is possibly TRBD1 (5 bases). This CDR3 has 16 amino acids. Germline lookup yields CDR1 MGHDK and CDR2 SYGVNS. The CDR3, as DNA: TGTGCCACCAGTGATTTGCTTGGCAGGGCCCCCTACGAGCAGTACTTC. Translating it yields CATSDLLGRAPYEQYF.

The chain couples TRBV30 to TRBJ1-2; 9 nucleotides line up with TRBD1. With 5 bases clipped from V and 4 bases from J, the junction kept 8 bases outside the gene matches. The CDR3 totals 14 residues. Germline values: CDR1 GTSNPN, CDR2 SVGIG (reference sequence). CDR3 sequence (DNA): TGTGCCTGGGACAGCGACAGGGGGGTCTATGGCTACACCTTC. This encodes CAWDSDRGVYGYTF.

CDR3 residues: CSALGTGVEKLFF. CDR3 bases: TGCAGCGCCCTAGGGACAGGGGTGGAAAAACTGTTTTTT. The chain employs TRBV29-1 and TRBJ1-4; 10 positions agree with TRBD1. From germline, CDR1 is SQVTM and CDR2 ANQGSEA. Trimming took 7 bases from V and 8 from J; bases not matched to a gene: 7. CDR3 size: 13 residues.

The chain is built from TRBV7-2 and TRBJ1-6, with unresolved D. The CDR3 has 12 amino acids. V was clipped by 5 bases and J by 9 bases, with 8 bases between them. The germline V gene has CDR1 SGHTA and CDR2 FQGNSA. In nucleotides, the CDR3 is TGTGCCAGCAGCGAACGGACTTCACCCCTCCACTTT. This encodes CASSERTSPLHF. Looking up the rest from reference TRBV7-2 and TRBJ1-6 gives the full variable domain: GAGVSQSPSNKVTEKGKDVELRCDPISGHTALYWYRQSLGQGLEFLIYFQGNSAPDKSGLPSDRFSAERTGGSVSTLTIQRTQQEDSAVYLCASSERTSPLHFGNGTRLTVT.

This clonotype was counted many times. The gene calls are TRBV9 and TRBJ1-2; 7 nucleotides agree with TRBD1. J gave up 8 bases and V 0 bases, and 7 bases lay outside the gene matches. The CDR3 has 14 amino acids. The germline CDR1 and CDR2 sequences are SGDLS and YYNGEE. The DNA of the CDR3 is TGTGCCAGCAGCGTAGCCGGTACAGGGGAAGGCTACACCTTC. Protein sequence: CASSVAGTGEGYTF.

About this clonotype: A read error may explain this, as a much larger clone is one base away. The chain recombines TRBV7-2 with TRBJ2-5, with a possible D match to TRBD1 (6 bases). There are 16 residues in the CDR3. Germline V gene lookup returns CDR1 SGHTA and CDR2 FQGNSA. The CDR3 nucleotides are TGCGCCAGCAGCCAAGATGAACTTGGCAGGGGTGAGACCCAGTACTTC. This codes for CASSQDELGRGETQYF.

This clonotype came up many times. The V gene is TRBV19, the J gene TRBJ1-1; D might be TRBD1 (6 bases). CDR1 is LNHDA, CDR2 SQIVND, per germline (reference sequence). The V gene lost 3 bases and the J gene lost 8 bases, with 13 bases spanning the gap. This CDR3 is 13 amino acids long. CDR3 nucleotides: TGTGCCAGTAGTATTAACATCAGGGGCGAAGCTTTCTTT. This encodes CASSINIRGEAFF.

At least ten counts were recorded for this clonotype. This chain connects TRBV6-5 to TRBJ1-1; no clear D gene. This CDR3 comprises 15 residues. Germline CDR1 MNHEY, CDR2 SVGAGI. Trimming took 5 bases from V and 1 from J, leaving 14 bases between them. The CDR3 loop reads CASSEAREGNTEAFF. The CDR3 DNA is TGTGCCAGCAGTGAGGCTCGGGAGGGGAACACTGAAGCTTTCTTT.

This clonotype showed up many times. This rearrangement joins TRBV29-1 to TRBJ1-1, with TRBD1 as a possible D gene (5 bases). Germline values: CDR1 SQVTM, CDR2 ANQGSEA. Trimming pared 1 base from V and 4 bases from J, leaving 16 bases between. The CDR3 has 15 residues. CDR3 protein: CSVEGAAGGGTEAFF. CDR3 coding DNA: TGCAGCGTTGAAGGTGCGGCAGGCGGGGGCACTGAAGCTTTCTTT. The full variable domain, its missing parts supplied by reference TRBV29-1 and TRBJ1-1, is SAVISQKPSRDICQRGTSLTIQCQVDSQVTMMFWYRQQPGQSLTLIATANQGSEATYESGFVIDKFPISRPNLTFSTLTVSNMSPEDSSIYLCSVEGAAGGGTEAFFGQGTRLTVV.

Details on this clonotype: At one end, the junction sequence differs from germline, possibly due to a read error. The V call is TRBV9, the J call TRBJ2-7; 10 nucleotides match TRBD2. Germline V lookup: CDR1 SGDLS, CDR2 YYNGEE. The CDR3 runs to 15 residues. CDR3 nucleotides: TGCGCCAGCAGCGAAGGGACTAGCGATTACCACGAGCAGTACTTC. Translation: CASSEGTSDYHEQYF.

The chain recombines TRBV6-1 with TRBJ1-4, with D hard to call. V was pared by 0 bases and J by 7 bases, with 3 bases between. This CDR3 spans 12 amino acids. Germline values: CDR1 MNHNS, CDR2 SASEGT. In DNA, the CDR3 is TGTGCCAGCAGTGAAGCGATTGAAAAACTGTTTTTT. Translating it yields CASSEAIEKLFF.

The chain recombines TRBV5-1 with TRBJ2-2; a weak D match, TRBD2 (7 bases). The germline V gene has CDR1 SGHRS and CDR2 YFSETQ. V lost 1 base to trimming and J lost 3 bases, with 13 bases between them. This CDR3 is built from 16 residues. CDR3 sequence: CASSLSGGGYTGELFF. CDR3 nucleotides: TGCGCCAGCAGCTTGAGTGGGGGGGGCTACACCGGGGAGCTGTTTTTT.

The genes are TRBV30 and TRBJ1-2; perhaps TRBD1 as D (6 bases). The CDR3 contains 13 residues. Germline V gene data show CDR1 as GTSNPN and CDR2 as SVGIG (reference sequence). Trimming shortened V by 3 bases and J by 2 bases, and 10 bases separated the two germline ends. CDR3 nucleotide sequence: TGTGCCTGGAGCCCGGGACAAAACTATGGCTACACCTTC. Amino acid sequence: CAWSPGQNYGYTF.

The chain's CDR3 is CSAPDRGGSPLHF. CDR3 DNA sequence: TGCAGTGCTCCGGACAGGGGAGGCTCACCCCTCCACTTT. V and J are TRBV20-1 and TRBJ1-6; 9 bases match TRBD1. The CDR3 is 13 amino acids. The germline CDR1 and CDR2 sequences are DFQATT and SNEGSKA (reference sequence). With V trimmed by 5 bases and J by 10 bases, 6 bases remained unmatched.

As concerns this clonotype: This may be a read error: a much more frequent sequence differs by one nucleotide. J is TRBJ1-1 and V is TRBV4-1, with D possibly TRBD1 on 5 matching bases. The V gene's germline CDR1 is MGHRA and CDR2 YSYEKL. With 5 bases removed from V and 0 bases from J, the gap between germline ends came to 13 bases. The CDR3 is 15 residues long. CDR3: CASSGRGGLNTEAFF. For the CDR3, the DNA is TGCGCCAGCAGCGGACGGGGCGGCTTGAACACTGAAGCTTTCTTT.

The V and J genes are TRBV5-1 and TRBJ2-6, with D possibly matching TRBD2 (5 bases). The ends were cut back, 7 bases at V and 18 bases at J, with 8 bases in the middle. Germline CDR1 SGHRS, CDR2 YFSETQ. The CDR3 length is 8 residues. DNA for the CDR3: TGCGCCAGCGGAGGAGGGACTTTC. This codes for CASGGGTF.

The table lists this clonotype with many counts. This chain links TRBV7-9 with TRBJ2-7; tentative D call: TRBD1 (6 bases). Germline values: CDR1 SEHNR, CDR2 FQNEAQ (reference sequence). V lost 5 bases, J lost 6 bases, and 17 bases lay in between. CDR3 length: 14 amino acids. DNA for the CDR3: TGTGCCAGCAGCCTCAGACAGGCAGTATCCGAGCAGTACTTC. Translation gives CASSLRQAVSEQYF.